The table lists the clone carrying this T cell receptor beta chain with a count of one. The antigen remains undetermined. The CDR3 is 15 amino acids. The germline V gene encodes CDR1 SNHLY and CDR2 FYNNEI. Trimming removed 6 bases from V and 5 bases from J; junction bases left unmatched: 6. 13 Jbeta primers and 60 Vbeta primers were used for the PCR. The assay was immunoSEQ multiplex PCR, and TCRdb's table has in-frame clones only and misses some. The sample holds under 35,000 clones, 35% to 50% seen once. The sample comes from a study of cytomegalovirus exposure and HLA in healthy donors. The study's findings and limits: Earlier analysis looked at TCR beta V segments, and most were productive about 90% or about 30% of the time. Presence/absence analyses supposed approximately even sequencing depth among donors.

The origin of this receptor is a woman in her forties or fifties in good health and CMV-seronegative. The gene calls are TRBV2 and TRBJ1-6; 8 nucleotides line up with TRBD1. The sequencing sample was made of PBMCs. CDR3 in amino acids: CASRGDRGDNSPLHF. The CDR3, as DNA: TGTGCCAGCAGAGGCGACAGGGGAGATAATTCACCCCTCCACTTT.